This TCR beta chain was recovered during a study of cytomegalovirus exposure and HLA in healthy donors. Across the study: In a previous analysis, around 110 million unique TCR beta sequences were found from about 179 million T cells. Findings and caveats of the study: There were a few CMV-associated chains whose specificity for CMV antigens was confirmed in vitro. Judged likely to be a sequencing artifact was a cluster of highly shared sequence variants. The authors assumed roughly uniform sequencing depth across donors for presence/absence analyses.

The PCR had 60 Vbeta and 13 Jbeta primers. Profiling relied on immunoSEQ multiplex PCR, and the TCRdb table lists in-frame clones only, not all of them. The sample carries 80,000 to 95,000 clones, over 55% recorded once. For this clone: Its antigen is unknown.

The CDR3 covers 14 residues. The germline CDR1 and CDR2 sequences are SGHDT and YYEEEE. V was pared by 0 bases and J by 3 bases, with 7 bases between. Input material: PBMCs. The chain employs TRBV5-6 and TRBJ2-1; D call uncertain. This TCR came from a woman in her twenties or thirties in good health and CMV-seronegative. The CDR3 bases are TGTGCCAGCAGCTTGGAGCTCGTCTACAATGAGCAGTTCTTC. This sequence encodes CASSLELVYNEQFF. Full variable domain (outside the CDR3, taken from reference TRBV5-6 and TRBJ2-1): DAGVTQSPTHLIKTRGQQVTLRCSPKSGHDTVSWYQQALGQGPQFIFQYYEEEERQRGNFPDRFSGHQFPNYSSELNVNALLLGDSALYLCASSLELVYNEQFFGPGTRLTVL.